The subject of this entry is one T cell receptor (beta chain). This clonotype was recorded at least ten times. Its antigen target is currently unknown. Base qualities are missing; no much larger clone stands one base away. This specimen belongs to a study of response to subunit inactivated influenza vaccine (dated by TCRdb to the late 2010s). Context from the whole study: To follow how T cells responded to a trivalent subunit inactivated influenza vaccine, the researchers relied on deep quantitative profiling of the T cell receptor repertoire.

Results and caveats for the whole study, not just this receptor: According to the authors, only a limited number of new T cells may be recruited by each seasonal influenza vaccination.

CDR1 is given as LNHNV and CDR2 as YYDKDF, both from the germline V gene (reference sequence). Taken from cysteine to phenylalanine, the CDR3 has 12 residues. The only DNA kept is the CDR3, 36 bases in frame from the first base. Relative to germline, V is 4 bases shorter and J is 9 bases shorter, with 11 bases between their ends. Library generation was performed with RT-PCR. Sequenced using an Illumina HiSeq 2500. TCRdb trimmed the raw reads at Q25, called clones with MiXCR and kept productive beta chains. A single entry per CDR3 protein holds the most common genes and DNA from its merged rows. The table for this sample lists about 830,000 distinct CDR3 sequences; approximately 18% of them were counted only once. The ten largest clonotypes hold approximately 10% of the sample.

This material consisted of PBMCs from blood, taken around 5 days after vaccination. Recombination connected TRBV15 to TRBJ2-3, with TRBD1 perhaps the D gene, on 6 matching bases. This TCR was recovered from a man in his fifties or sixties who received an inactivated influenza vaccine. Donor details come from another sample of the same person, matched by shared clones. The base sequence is TGTGCCACCAGCATTGGACAGAAGACGCAGTATTTT. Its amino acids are CATSIGQKTQYF.